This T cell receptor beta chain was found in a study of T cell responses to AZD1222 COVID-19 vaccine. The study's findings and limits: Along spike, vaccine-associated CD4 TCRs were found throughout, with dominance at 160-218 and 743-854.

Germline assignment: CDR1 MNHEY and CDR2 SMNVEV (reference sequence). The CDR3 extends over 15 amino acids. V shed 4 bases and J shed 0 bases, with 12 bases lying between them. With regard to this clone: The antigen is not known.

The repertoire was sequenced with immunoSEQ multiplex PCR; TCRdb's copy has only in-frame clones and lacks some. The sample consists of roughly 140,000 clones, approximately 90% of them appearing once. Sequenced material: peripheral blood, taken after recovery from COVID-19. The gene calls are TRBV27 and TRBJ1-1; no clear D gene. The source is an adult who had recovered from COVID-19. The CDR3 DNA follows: TGTGCCAGCAGTTGGAACCAGGCGTTGAACACTGAAGCTTTCTTT. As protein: CASSWNQALNTEAFF.